A selection of T cell receptor beta chains follows, all from one sample in a study of CD8 T cells in ankylosing spondylitis. TCRdb re-called the 5' RACE reads with MiXCR, one entry per CDR3 protein. The sample records about 230,000 distinct CDR3 sequences, 7.5% to 9.5% being singletons. The sequenced material came from blood, either unsorted or a sorted T cell fraction (not recorded which). The receptors here all came from a female donor with ankylosing spondylitis or in good health (not recorded which). Both conserved end residues are part of each CDR3. The D gene is left open where the match is weak. The listing skips clone size in some rows; elsewhere it reads once, few, many or a size class.

V gene: TRBV20-1
clone size: many
D gene: NA
J gene: TRBJ2-5
CDR3 DNA: TGCAGTGCTAGTGGGGACGGCAGTGAGACCCAGTACTTC
CDR3 protein: CSASGDGSETQYF

V gene: TRBV5-1
clone size: many
D gene: NA
J gene: TRBJ2-1
CDR3 DNA: TGCGCCAGCAGCCCGGGCCTCCGGGTCGATGAGCAGTTCTTC
CDR3 protein: CASSPGLRVDEQFF

V gene: TRBV12-3/TRBV12-4
clone size: many
D gene: TRBD2
J gene: TRBJ2-1
CDR3 DNA: TGTGCCAGCACTAGCGGGTTGAATGAGCAGTTCTTC
CDR3 protein: CASTSGLNEQFF

V gene: TRBV29-1
clone size: many
D gene: TRBD2
J gene: TRBJ2-1
CDR3 DNA: TGCAGCGTTGAAGACGCCGGGGGGGGCCCAACCTACAATGAGCAGTTCTTC
CDR3 protein: CSVEDAGGGPTYNEQFF

V gene: TRBV10-3
clone size: NA
D gene: NA
J gene: TRBJ1-1
CDR3 DNA: TGTGCCATCAGTGAGTCGGGCAGGGGAGGCACTGAAGCTTTCTTT
CDR3 protein: CAISESGRGGTEAFF

V gene: TRBV9
clone size: NA
D gene: NA
J gene: TRBJ2-2
CDR3 DNA: TGTGCCAGCGGCGTAGAATCCACCGGGGAGCTGTTTTTT
CDR3 protein: CASGVESTGELFF

V gene: TRBV12-3/TRBV12-4
clone size: many
D gene: NA
J gene: TRBJ2-1
CDR3 DNA: TGTGCCAGCAGTTTAAAGGCGGGCTACAATGAGCAGTTCTTC
CDR3 protein: CASSLKAGYNEQFF

V gene: TRBV11-2
clone size: many
D gene: NA
J gene: TRBJ2-1
CDR3 DNA: TGTGCCAGCAGCTTAGCGGGGCTAAGCTCCTACAATGAGCAGTTCTTC
CDR3 protein: CASSLAGLSSYNEQFF

V gene: TRBV15
clone size: few
D gene: TRBD1
J gene: TRBJ1-5
CDR3 DNA: TGTGCCACCAGCTCGACAGGGGCAAATCAGCCCCAGCATTTT
CDR3 protein: CATSSTGANQPQHF

V gene: TRBV6-2/TRBV6-3
clone size: many
D gene: NA
J gene: TRBJ2-1
CDR3 DNA: TGTGCCAGCAGTTACTCTTCAAAAGTTGAGCAGTTCTTC
CDR3 protein: CASSYSSKVEQFF

V gene: TRBV7-9
clone size: NA
D gene: NA
J gene: TRBJ2-7
CDR3 DNA: TGTGCCAGCAGCTCTCCAGGGGGGTACGAGCAGTACTTC
CDR3 protein: CASSSPGGYEQYF

V gene: TRBV29-1
clone size: many
D gene: NA
J gene: TRBJ1-1
CDR3 DNA: TGCAGCGCTCAACTCGGGCCGGAAGCTTTCTTT
CDR3 protein: CSAQLGPEAFF

V gene: TRBV5-5
clone size: many
D gene: TRBD2
J gene: TRBJ2-2
CDR3 DNA: TGTGCCAGCAGCCGGGGACTAGCGGAGAACACCGGGGAGCTGTTTTTT
CDR3 protein: CASSRGLAENTGELFF

V gene: TRBV28
clone size: many
D gene: TRBD2
J gene: TRBJ2-5
CDR3 DNA: TGTGCCAGCACCACTAGCGGCTCGGGAGGGACCCAGTACTTC
CDR3 protein: CASTTSGSGGTQYF

V gene: TRBV30
clone size: NA
D gene: NA
J gene: TRBJ2-1
CDR3 DNA: TGTGCCTGGAGTGAGCTCCCCTACAATGAGCAGTTCTTC
CDR3 protein: CAWSELPYNEQFF

V gene: TRBV29-1
clone size: many
D gene: TRBD2
J gene: TRBJ2-3
CDR3 DNA: TGCAGCGTTGAGCTAGCGGGAGGGCCAACAGATACGCAGTATTTT
CDR3 protein: CSVELAGGPTDTQYF

V gene: TRBV28
clone size: many
D gene: NA
J gene: TRBJ1-2
CDR3 DNA: TGTGCCAGCAGTTTTGTAAGGGGCTACACCTTC
CDR3 protein: CASSFVRGYTF

V gene: TRBV5-5
clone size: many
D gene: NA
J gene: TRBJ2-4
CDR3 DNA: TGTGCCAGCAGCTTGGGGGGTGACATTCAGTACTTC
CDR3 protein: CASSLGGDIQYF

V gene: TRBV6-2/TRBV6-3
clone size: many
D gene: TRBD1
J gene: TRBJ2-2
CDR3 DNA: TGTGCCAGCAGTCGGACAGGGGAAACCGGGGAGCTGTTTTTT
CDR3 protein: CASSRTGETGELFF

V gene: TRBV7-3
clone size: NA
D gene: NA
J gene: TRBJ2-7
CDR3 DNA: TGTGCCAGCAGCCTAACGGGGACATCGATGACCCACGAGCAGTACTTC
CDR3 protein: CASSLTGTSMTHEQYF

V gene: TRBV29-1
clone size: many
D gene: NA
J gene: TRBJ2-1
CDR3 DNA: TGCAGCTATCATGGAGGACAGCGCAATGAGCAGTTCTTC
CDR3 protein: CSYHGGQRNEQFF

V gene: TRBV6-1
clone size: many
D gene: NA
J gene: TRBJ2-3
CDR3 DNA: TGTGCCTCCGCGTGGGGGACCTTAGATACGCAGTATTTT
CDR3 protein: CASAWGTLDTQYF

V gene: TRBV20-1
clone size: NA
D gene: NA
J gene: TRBJ1-5
CDR3 DNA: TGCAGTGCTAGTGCCTTTCGGACCGGCAATCAGCCCCAGCATTTT
CDR3 protein: CSASAFRTGNQPQHF

V gene: TRBV29-1
clone size: many
D gene: TRBD1
J gene: TRBJ1-1
CDR3 DNA: TGCAGCGCCCGGACAGGGGCCCCTGAAGCTTTCTTT
CDR3 protein: CSARTGAPEAFF

V gene: TRBV12-5
clone size: NA
D gene: NA
J gene: TRBJ2-3
CDR3 DNA: TGTGCTAGTGCCCGGACTAGCACAGATACGCAGTATTTT
CDR3 protein: CASARTSTDTQYF

V gene: TRBV15
clone size: many
D gene: NA
J gene: TRBJ2-7
CDR3 DNA: TGTGCCACCAGCAACCTTGGGGAGCAGTACTTC
CDR3 protein: CATSNLGEQYF

V gene: TRBV12-3/TRBV12-4
clone size: many
D gene: NA
J gene: TRBJ2-7
CDR3 DNA: TGTGCCAGCAGTACGACTCATGAGCAGTACTTC
CDR3 protein: CASSTTHEQYF

V gene: TRBV20-1
clone size: many
D gene: TRBD1
J gene: TRBJ1-6
CDR3 DNA: TGCAGTGCTACGACAGGGAGCTCACCCCTCCACTTT
CDR3 protein: CSATTGSSPLHF

V gene: TRBV20-1
clone size: many
D gene: TRBD2
J gene: TRBJ2-3
CDR3 DNA: TGCAGTGCTAAGGATGGGGAAGGGCTAGCGGGAGGGTATGCAGATACGCAGTATTTT
CDR3 protein: CSAKDGEGLAGGYADTQYF

V gene: TRBV3-1
clone size: many
D gene: NA
J gene: TRBJ2-7
CDR3 DNA: TGTGCCAGCAGCCAAGACTCCGGGCATTCCTACGAGCAGTACTTC
CDR3 protein: CASSQDSGHSYEQYF

V gene: TRBV7-2
clone size: few
D gene: NA
J gene: TRBJ1-3
CDR3 DNA: TGTGCCAGCAGCGGGCCGGGAGGGTGGAACTCTGGAAACACCATATATTTT
CDR3 protein: CASSGPGGWNSGNTIYF

V gene: TRBV20-1
clone size: many
D gene: TRBD2
J gene: TRBJ2-5
CDR3 DNA: TGCAGTGCTACTAGCGGAGTAGGAGAGACCCAGTACTTC
CDR3 protein: CSATSGVGETQYF

V gene: TRBV6-2/TRBV6-3
clone size: NA
D gene: NA
J gene: TRBJ1-6
CDR3 DNA: TGTGCCAGCAGCCCCAGACAGGCCAATTCACCCCTCCACTTT
CDR3 protein: CASSPRQANSPLHF

V gene: TRBV13
clone size: many
D gene: TRBD1
J gene: TRBJ2-3
CDR3 DNA: TGTGCCAGCAGCTTCAATCAGGGGGTTTTAGCAGATACGCAGTATTTT
CDR3 protein: CASSFNQGVLADTQYF

V gene: TRBV6-2/TRBV6-3
clone size: many
D gene: NA
J gene: TRBJ2-2
CDR3 DNA: TGTGCCAGCGGGCGGAGAACCGGGGAGCTGTTTTTT
CDR3 protein: CASGRRTGELFF

V gene: TRBV12-3/TRBV12-4
clone size: many
D gene: TRBD2
J gene: TRBJ2-7
CDR3 DNA: TGTGCCAGCAGTTTAACTAGCGGGAGCCAGGAGCAGTACTTC
CDR3 protein: CASSLTSGSQEQYF

V gene: TRBV6-2/TRBV6-3
clone size: NA
D gene: NA
J gene: TRBJ1-5
CDR3 DNA: TGTGCCAGCAGACGTACACAGGGAGCGAGCAATCAGCCCCAGCATTTT
CDR3 protein: CASRRTQGASNQPQHF

V gene: TRBV29-1
clone size: many
D gene: NA
J gene: TRBJ1-4
CDR3 DNA: TGCAGCGTTGGGGCCGCAACTAATGAAAAACTGTTTTTT
CDR3 protein: CSVGAATNEKLFF

V gene: TRBV19
clone size: few
D gene: TRBD2
J gene: TRBJ2-1
CDR3 DNA: TGTGCCAGTACCCGACGGCTAGCGGGTCTCAATGAGCAGTTCTTC
CDR3 protein: CASTRRLAGLNEQFF